A single sample gave rise to the 27 T cell receptor beta chains below, sequenced in a study of shared clonotypes between healthy human individuals. Data came from immunoSEQ multiplex PCR; TCRdb stores just in-frame clones and leaves some out. Altogether 2 million to 2.5 million clones are present, just over 90% being singletons, with the ten largest covering about 1.8%. Naive CD8 cells, CD45RO-negative and positively selected for CCR7, excluded terminally differentiated effector memory CD45RA+ cells. Sequencing was performed on naive CD8+ T cells from PBMCs. Receptors originate from a man younger than 35 in good health. Some clones in this sample may be carry-over from other donors' samples.

This clone was observed once. The gene calls are TRBV4-2 and TRBJ2-7; D is uncertain. The CDR3 is 15 residues long. Looked up from germline, CDR1 is LGHNA and CDR2 is YNFKEQ. V dropped 4 bases and J dropped 5 bases, with 18 bases sitting between them. CDR3 protein: CASSPLSSVGNEQYF. CDR3 sequence (DNA): TGTGCCAGCAGCCCCCTCTCGAGTGTCGGCAACGAGCAGTACTTC.

The rearrangement uses TRBV11-2 and TRBJ2-5; a possible D gene is TRBD2 (6 bases). The V and J ends lost 5 bases and 2 bases respectively, with 18 bases between them. Germline CDR1 SGHAT, CDR2 FQNNGV. The CDR3 loop spans 16 amino acids. CDR3 region: CASSSTWGLNQETQYF. The CDR3 nucleotides read TGTGCCAGCAGCAGCACATGGGGACTCAATCAAGAGACCCAGTACTTC.

This sequence joins TRBV19 and TRBJ2-1; 8 bases line up with TRBD2. The CDR3 is 15 amino acids. Germline V gives CDR1 LNHDA, CDR2 SQIVND (reference sequence). The V segment lost 6 bases and the J segment 6 bases; nucleotides outside the gene matches: 10. The CDR3 DNA reads as TGTGCCAGTAGCAGGGCCGGGCTAGCGGGCAATGAGCAGTTCTTC. Residues: CASSRAGLAGNEQFF.

This chain joins TRBV27 and TRBJ2-5, with D perhaps matching TRBD2 (6 bases). CDR1 is MNHEY and CDR2 is SMNVEV in the germline V gene (reference sequence). The CDR3 runs to 14 residues. The V gene lost 2 bases and the J gene lost 7 bases, with 14 bases spanning the gap. In DNA form, the CDR3 reads TGTGCCAGCAGTTTAGCGGGGCCATTAGGGACCCAGTACTTC. This gives the protein CASSLAGPLGTQYF.

The J gene is TRBJ2-7, the V gene TRBV27; D may be TRBD1 (6 bases). This CDR3 comprises 15 residues. The germline V gene encodes CDR1 MNHEY and CDR2 SMNVEV (reference sequence). V shed 2 bases and J shed 3 bases, with 14 bases lying between them. This chain's CDR3 is CASSLTGLSDYEQYF. Written as DNA, the CDR3 is TGTGCCAGCAGTTTAACAGGGTTGTCGGACTACGAGCAGTACTTC.

The rearrangement joins TRBV6-5 to TRBJ2-3; perhaps TRBD2 as D (6 bases). CDR1 is MNHEY and CDR2 is SVGAGI in the germline V gene. CDR3 size: 15 residues. Trimming took off 0 bases at V and 3 bases at J, with 10 bases between the two ends. CDR3 sequence (DNA): TGTGCCAGCAGTTACTCGGCGGGGTGGACAGATACGCAGTATTTT. As protein: CASSYSAGWTDTQYF.

The genes are TRBV7-8 and TRBJ2-3; the match to TRBD2 covers 11 bases. V was clipped by 5 bases and J by 5 bases; unmatched bases: 6. CDR1 and CDR2 (germline): SGHVS, FQNEAQ. CDR3 length: 15 residues. The CDR3 here is CASSPDGLAGDTQYF. The CDR3 DNA follows: TGTGCCAGCAGCCCCGATGGACTAGCGGGAGATACGCAGTATTTT.

Note on this clone: Distinct nucleotide sequences in the sample also encode this CDR3. The chain employs TRBV30 and TRBJ2-1; D is undetermined. Germline CDR1 reads GTSNPN; CDR2 reads SVGIG (reference sequence). The CDR3 loop spans 11 amino acids. Trimming removed 2 bases at V and 6 bases at J, with 5 bases between. The CDR3: CAWSWGNEQFF. The CDR3 DNA is TGTGCCTGGAGTTGGGGCAATGAGCAGTTCTTC.

The chain recombines TRBV28 with TRBJ2-7; 7 positions match TRBD1. V was clipped by 5 bases and J by 5 bases; unmatched bases: 15. This CDR3 spans 16 amino acids. The germline gives CDR1 MDHEN, CDR2 SYDVKM. CDR3 region: CASSVTRTGLYHEQYF. The CDR3 region has the DNA TGTGCCAGCAGTGTTACTCGGACAGGACTTTACCACGAGCAGTACTTC.

The chain recombines TRBV2 with TRBJ1-5; D is ambiguous. This CDR3 contains 15 residues. The germline gives CDR1 SNHLY, CDR2 FYNNEI. V lost 1 base and J 3 bases, leaving 10 bases between the germline ends. The CDR3 DNA sequence: TGTGCCAGCAGTGAAGTCAACACGGACAATCAGCCCCAGCATTTT. It specifies CASSEVNTDNQPQHF.

The V call is TRBV4-3, the J call TRBJ2-7; 16 positions match TRBD2. Germline CDR1 and CDR2: LGHNA and YSLEER. The CDR3 sequence is 17 residues long. Trimming cost V 0 bases and J 6 bases; bases outside gene matches: 5. CDR3 in DNA: TGCGCCAGCAGCCAAGAAGGGACTAGCGGGAGGGCGATCGAGCAGTACTTC. It is translated as CASSQEGTSGRAIEQYF.

The chain couples TRBV7-9 to TRBJ2-5, with D uncertain. The CDR3 is made up of 14 amino acids. Germline-derived CDR1 and CDR2 are SEHNR and FQNEAQ (reference sequence). The V end was cut by 7 bases, the J end by 2 bases, with 14 bases between. CDR3 bases: TGTGCCAGCACCTACCCGGCAGAACAAGAGACCCAGTACTTC. This sequence encodes CASTYPAEQETQYF.

This clone came up once. V and J are TRBV4-1 and TRBJ1-3; D gene unclear. The CDR3 has 13 amino acids. V lost 2 bases to trimming and J lost 0 bases, with 2 bases between them. Per the germline V gene, CDR1 is MGHRA and CDR2 is YSYEKL. Here the CDR3 DNA reads TGCGCCAGCAGCCAACTCTCTGGAAACACCATATATTTT. Translating gives CASSQLSGNTIYF.

The chain couples TRBV18 to TRBJ2-1, with 7 positions matching TRBD2. The CDR3 contains 16 residues. CDR1 and CDR2 (germline): KGHSH, LQKENI. Unmatched junction bases numbered 13, after V lost 2 bases and J lost 9 bases. Here the CDR3 reads CASSPGSRELDGEQFF. In nucleotides, the CDR3 is TGTGCCAGCTCACCAGGGTCGCGGGAGTTGGATGGTGAGCAGTTCTTC.

The V gene is TRBV9, the J gene TRBJ1-1; no reliable D call. The CDR3 covers 19 residues. The V end lost 4 bases, the J end lost 0 bases, and 25 bases lay between the germline ends. Germline CDR1 is SGDLS and CDR2 is YYNGEE. CDR3 nucleotide sequence: TGTGCCAGCAGCCCCCAGCCCCGGGCCCTTAACCCCCTGAACACTGAAGCTTTCTTT. It translates to CASSPQPRALNPLNTEAFF.

The chain joins TRBV7-6 to TRBJ1-5, with D hard to call. The CDR3 spans 14 residues. V was shortened by 1 base and J by 4 bases, with 8 bases between the two germline ends. The germline CDR1 and CDR2 sequences are SGHVS and FNYEAQ. The CDR3: CASSLEPGNQPQHF. CDR3 coding DNA: TGTGCCAGCAGCTTAGAGCCGGGGAATCAGCCCCAGCATTTT.

The chain has TRBV19 and TRBJ1-2; the match to TRBD1 covers 7 bases. The ends lost 5 bases at V and 2 bases at J; junction bases unmatched: 11. CDR1 is LNHDA, CDR2 SQIVND, per germline (reference sequence). The CDR3 is 16 residues long. This chain's CDR3 is CASSSGQSRLNYGYTF. CDR3 nucleotides: TGTGCCAGTAGTTCGGGACAGTCCCGACTGAACTATGGCTACACCTTC.

With respect to this clone: Other DNA sequences in this sample translate to the same CDR3. V gene TRBV6-5 combines with J gene TRBJ1-5; D remains ambiguous. Germline V lookup: CDR1 MNHEY, CDR2 SVGAGI. This CDR3 spans 13 amino acids. Trimming took 2 bases from V and 6 from J, leaving 8 bases between them. The CDR3 bases are TGTGCCAGCAGTTACAGGGTAGGTCAGCCCCAGCATTTT. It is translated as CASSYRVGQPQHF.

To note about this clone: The same CDR3 arises from other DNA sequences in this sample as well. The rearrangement joins TRBV27 to TRBJ2-7; 10 nucleotides align to TRBD2. Losses at the gene ends were 3 bases for V and 2 bases for J; bases not matched to a gene: 7. The germline CDR1 and CDR2 sequences are MNHEY and SMNVEV (reference sequence). This CDR3 is built from 16 residues. CDR3: CASSFSSGRVTYEQYF. The CDR3 DNA is TGTGCCAGCAGTTTCTCTAGCGGGAGAGTTACCTACGAGCAGTACTTC.

This chain connects TRBV27 to TRBJ2-4; weak D call: TRBD1 (6 bases). The CDR3 is 17 residues long. Germline loops: CDR1 MNHEY, CDR2 SMNVEV (reference sequence). V was shortened by 0 bases and J by 0 bases, with 12 bases between the two germline ends. The CDR3: CASSLSIQGLAKNIQYF. The CDR3 DNA sequence: TGTGCCAGCAGTTTATCGATCCAGGGGCTAGCCAAAAACATTCAGTACTTC.

The chain uses TRBV6-8 and TRBJ1-1; TRBD1 is a possible D gene (6 bases). CDR1 is MNHGY and CDR2 is SAAAGT in the germline V gene. The CDR3 spans 15 residues. Trimming stripped 2 bases from V and 0 bases from J, with 10 bases between. CDR3 sequence: CASSYLGQMNTEAFF. CDR3 coding DNA: TGTGCCAGCAGTTACCTCGGACAGATGAACACTGAAGCTTTCTTT.

For the CDR3, the DNA is TGTGCCAGCACCTCCCAGGAATACACTGAAGCTTTCTTT. This encodes CASTSQEYTEAFF. The V call is TRBV28, the J call TRBJ1-1, with D uncertain. Germline CDR1 MDHEN, CDR2 SYDVKM. The CDR3 is made up of 13 amino acids. V dropped 7 bases and J dropped 3 bases, with 12 bases sitting between them.

The rearrangement links TRBV28 to TRBJ2-1; TRBD2 matches at 13 bases. V lost 4 bases to trimming and J lost 7 bases; unmatched junction nucleotides: 10. Germline V lookup: CDR1 MDHEN, CDR2 SYDVKM. The CDR3 is 17 amino acids. In DNA form, the CDR3 reads TGTGCCAGCAGTTCCTGGACTAGCGGGAGTTTATGGAATGAGCAGTTCTTC. This sequence encodes CASSSWTSGSLWNEQFF.

The chain recombines TRBV7-2 with TRBJ2-5; no reliable D call. The germline V gene encodes CDR1 SGHTA and CDR2 FQGNSA. This CDR3 is built from 15 residues. The V end was cut by 5 bases, the J end by 11 bases, with 24 bases between. CDR3 sequence reads: CASSPEALPVGGQYF. For the CDR3, the DNA is TGTGCCAGCAGCCCAGAGGCCTTACCCGTGGGTGGGCAGTACTTC.

This chain links TRBV30 with TRBJ1-1; D not resolved. With 2 bases removed from V and 0 bases from J, the gap between germline ends came to 13 bases. The CDR3 extends over 15 amino acids. Germline V gene lookup returns CDR1 GTSNPN and CDR2 SVGIG (reference sequence). This CDR3 reads CAWSQVWPMNTEAFF. The CDR3 DNA follows: TGTGCCTGGAGTCAAGTTTGGCCTATGAACACTGAAGCTTTCTTT.

The chain couples TRBV28 to TRBJ2-3; the D is unclear. The V gene lost 1 base and the J gene lost 6 bases, with 20 bases spanning the gap. This CDR3 has 17 amino acids. CDR1 is MDHEN and CDR2 is SYDVKM in the germline V gene. DNA of the CDR3: TGTGCCAGCAGTTTATATCCTCGGAAGGTGGCGAGGGATACGCAGTATTTT. Its translation is CASSLYPRKVARDTQYF.

V and J are TRBV7-6 and TRBJ2-7; D perhaps matches TRBD2 (6 bases). Looked up from germline, CDR1 is SGHVS and CDR2 is FNYEAQ. V dropped 5 bases and J dropped 6 bases, with 17 bases sitting between them. The CDR3 runs to 14 residues. CDR3 bases: TGTGCCAGCAGCCGACCCCCGGGGGTTGGCGAGCAGTACTTC. Translating it yields CASSRPPGVGEQYF.